The rows below give T cell receptor beta chains drawn from one sample of a study of OX40 agonist ivuxolimab in advanced cancers. Here immunoSEQ multiplex PCR was the method, and the copy in TCRdb shows in-frame clones only, minus some. Among tens of thousands of clones listed, 80% to 95% were seen once. Source: CD4+ or CD8+ T cells sorted from blood, taken in a trial of the OX40 agonist ivuxolimab. These receptors were collected from an adult with an advanced solid tumor such as melanoma, head and neck, liver or kidney cancer. The CDR3 runs from the conserved cysteine through the conserved F or W. The order of the fields is J gene, V gene, CDR3 protein.

J: TRBJ1-1
V: TRBV20-1
CDR3: CSALHTEAFF

J: TRBJ2-5
V: TRBV14
CDR3: CASRRSGDTFVETQYF

J: TRBJ2-3
V: TRBV4-1
CDR3: CASSPLWTGADTQYF

J: TRBJ2-3
V: TRBV19
CDR3: CASSIGVGPGAQYF

J: TRBJ1-4
V: TRBV28
CDR3: CASRPGQANEKLFF

J: TRBJ2-3
V: TRBV10-3
CDR3: CAISEREGVTDTQYF

J: TRBJ1-3
V: TRBV28
CDR3: CASSPGTAGNTIYF

J: TRBJ2-1
V: TRBV28
CDR3: CASLGGVSSYNEQFF

J: TRBJ2-5
V: TRBV11-2
CDR3: CASSRQGDGTQYF

J: TRBJ1-2
V: TRBV30
CDR3: CAWRDGNYGYTF

J: TRBJ1-1
V: TRBV6-5
CDR3: CASSSGTAFEAFF

J: TRBJ1-1
V: TRBV28
CDR3: CASSLYGSLNTEAFF

J: TRBJ1-1
V: TRBV19
CDR3: CASSMGGAKTEAFF

J: TRBJ2-5
V: TRBV14
CDR3: CASSQRGETQYF

J: TRBJ2-2
V: TRBV5-1
CDR3: CASSVWTVTGELFF

J: TRBJ2-5
V: TRBV5-8
CDR3: CASSLARQGVETQYF

J: TRBJ2-3
V: TRBV28
CDR3: CASTRGLAGDTQYF

J: TRBJ2-1
V: TRBV7-9
CDR3: CASSLGGTGILNEQFF